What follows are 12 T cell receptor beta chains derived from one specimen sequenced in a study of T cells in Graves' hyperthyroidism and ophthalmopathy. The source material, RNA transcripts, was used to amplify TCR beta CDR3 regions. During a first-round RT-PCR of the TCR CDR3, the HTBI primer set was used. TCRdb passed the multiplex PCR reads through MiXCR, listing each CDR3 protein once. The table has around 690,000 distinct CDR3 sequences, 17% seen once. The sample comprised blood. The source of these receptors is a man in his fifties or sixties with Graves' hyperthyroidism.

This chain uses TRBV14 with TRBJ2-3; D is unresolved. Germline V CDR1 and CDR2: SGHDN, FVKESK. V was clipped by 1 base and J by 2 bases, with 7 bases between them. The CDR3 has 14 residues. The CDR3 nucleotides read TGTGCCAGCAGCCAAGTGCCGTACACAGATACGCAGTATTTT. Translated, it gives CASSQVPYTDTQYF.

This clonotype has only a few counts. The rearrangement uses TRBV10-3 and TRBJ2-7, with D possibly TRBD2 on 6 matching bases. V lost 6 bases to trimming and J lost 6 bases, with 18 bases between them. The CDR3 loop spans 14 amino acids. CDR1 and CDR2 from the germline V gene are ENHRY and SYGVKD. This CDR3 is CAISPGPGGREQYF. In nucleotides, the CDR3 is TGTGCCATCAGCCCGGGACCAGGAGGGCGCGAGCAGTACTTC.

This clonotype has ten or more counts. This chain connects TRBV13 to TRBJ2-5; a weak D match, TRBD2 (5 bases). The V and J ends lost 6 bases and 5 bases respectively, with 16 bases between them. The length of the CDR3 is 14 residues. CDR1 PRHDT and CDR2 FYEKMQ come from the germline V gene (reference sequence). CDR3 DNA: TGTGCCAGCAGTTTCGGTGAGAGGGCGGAGACCCAGTACTTC. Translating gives CASSFGERAETQYF.

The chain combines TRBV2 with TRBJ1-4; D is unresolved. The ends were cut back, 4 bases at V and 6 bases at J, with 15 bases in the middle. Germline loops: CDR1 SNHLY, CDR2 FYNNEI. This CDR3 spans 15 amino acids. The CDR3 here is CASSVRAGGDEKLFF. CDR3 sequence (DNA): TGTGCCAGCAGTGTTCGGGCAGGAGGCGATGAAAAACTGTTTTTT.

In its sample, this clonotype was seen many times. CDR3 loop: CASSPREGVYGYTF. As DNA, the CDR3 is TGTGCCAGCAGTCCCCGGGAAGGGGTCTATGGCTACACCTTC. The V gene is TRBV27, the J gene TRBJ1-2; a weak D match, TRBD1 (5 bases). Looked up from germline, CDR1 is MNHEY and CDR2 is SMNVEV (reference sequence). Trimming removed 5 bases from V and 4 bases from J, with 14 bases in between. The CDR3 runs to 14 residues.

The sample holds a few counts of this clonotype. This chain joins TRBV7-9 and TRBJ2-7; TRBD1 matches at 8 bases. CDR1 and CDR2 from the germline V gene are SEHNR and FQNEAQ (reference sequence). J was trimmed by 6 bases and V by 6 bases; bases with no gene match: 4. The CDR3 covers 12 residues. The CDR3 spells CASSTGQGEQYF. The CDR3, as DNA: TGTGCCAGCAGTACTGGACAGGGCGAGCAGTACTTC. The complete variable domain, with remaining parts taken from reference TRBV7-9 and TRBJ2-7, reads DTGVSQNPRHKITKRGQNVTFRCDPISEHNRLYWYRQTLGQGPEFLTYFQNEAQLEKSRLLSDRFSAERPKGSFSTLEIQRTEQGDSAMYLCASSTGQGEQYFGPGTRLTVT.

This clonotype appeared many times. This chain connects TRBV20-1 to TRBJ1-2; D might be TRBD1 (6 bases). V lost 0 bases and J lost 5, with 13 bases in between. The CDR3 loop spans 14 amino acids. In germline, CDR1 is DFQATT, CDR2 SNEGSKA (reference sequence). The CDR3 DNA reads TGCAGTGCTAGAGATCCCGGGGGCGGGTATGGCTACACCTTC. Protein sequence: CSARDPGGGYGYTF.

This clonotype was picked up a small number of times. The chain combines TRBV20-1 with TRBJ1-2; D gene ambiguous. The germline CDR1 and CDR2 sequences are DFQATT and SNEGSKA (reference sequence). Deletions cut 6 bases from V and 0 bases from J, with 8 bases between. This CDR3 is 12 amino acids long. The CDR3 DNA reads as TGCAGTGCCCGACAAGCTAACTATGGCTACACCTTC. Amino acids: CSARQANYGYTF.

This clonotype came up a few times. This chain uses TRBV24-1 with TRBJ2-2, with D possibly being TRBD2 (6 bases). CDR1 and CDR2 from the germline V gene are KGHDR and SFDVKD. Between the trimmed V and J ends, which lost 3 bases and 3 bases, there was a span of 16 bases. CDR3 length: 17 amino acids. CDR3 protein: CATSDEGEDPYTGELFF. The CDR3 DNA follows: TGTGCCACCAGTGATGAAGGGGAGGACCCATACACCGGGGAGCTGTTTTTT.

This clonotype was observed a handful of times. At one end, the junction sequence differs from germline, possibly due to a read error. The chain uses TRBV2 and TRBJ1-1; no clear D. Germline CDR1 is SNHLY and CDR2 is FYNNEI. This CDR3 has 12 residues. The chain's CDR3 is CASSPTFTGAFF. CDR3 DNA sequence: TGTGCCAGCAGTCCGACATTCACTGGAGCTTTCTTT.

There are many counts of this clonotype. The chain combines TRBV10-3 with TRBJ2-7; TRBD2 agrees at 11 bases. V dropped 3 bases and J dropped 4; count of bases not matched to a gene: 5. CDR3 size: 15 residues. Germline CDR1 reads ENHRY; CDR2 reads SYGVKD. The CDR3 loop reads CAISEKLAGEYEQYF. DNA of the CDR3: TGTGCCATCAGTGAAAAACTAGCGGGAGAGTACGAGCAGTACTTC.

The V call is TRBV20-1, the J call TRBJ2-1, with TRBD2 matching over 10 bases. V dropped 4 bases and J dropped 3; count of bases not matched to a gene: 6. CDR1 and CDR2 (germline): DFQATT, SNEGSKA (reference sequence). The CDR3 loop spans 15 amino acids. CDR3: CSATSGRVDYNEQFF. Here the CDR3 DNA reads TGCAGTGCTACTAGCGGGAGAGTCGACTACAATGAGCAGTTCTTC.